The present entry profiles one T cell receptor (beta chain) with its context. Antigen: not known. This entry belongs to a study of CD8 T cells in ankylosing spondylitis. General study points: Made up of fewer than 10 highly homologous variants, a TCR beta motif appeared characteristic of ankylosing spondylitis blood.

With molecular barcodes, quantitative 5'-RACE was used to make the TCR beta libraries. MiXCR, run by TCRdb on the 5' RACE reads, gives a single entry per CDR3 protein. Of under 950,000 distinct CDR3 sequences in the sample, roughly 20% were seen once. V lost 0 bases to trimming and J lost 0 bases, with 9 bases between them. Germline-derived CDR1 and CDR2 are LNHNV and YYDKDF (reference sequence). CDR3 length: 16 amino acids. The chain uses TRBV15 and TRBJ2-4; D gene ambiguous. This receptor was identified in a male donor with ankylosing spondylitis. Sequenced material: blood, either unsorted or a sorted T cell fraction (not recorded which). The DNA for the CDR3 is TGTGCCACCAGCAGAGAGGGTTCGGGAGCCAAAAACATTCAGTACTTC. Protein: CATSREGSGAKNIQYF. Based on the CDR3 plus reference TRBV15 and TRBJ2-4, the full variable domain is DAMVIQNPRYQVTQFGKPVTLSCSQTLNHNVMYWYQQKSSQAPKLLFHYYDKDFNNEADTPDNFQSRRPNTSFCFLDIRSPGLGDTAMYLCATSREGSGAKNIQYFGAGTRLSVL.